The following is a T cell receptor beta chain sequence with its context. This receptor's antigen is unknown. Per-nucleotide qualities are absent, and no much larger clonotype sits a single base away. Peripheral blood CD8+ and CD4+ T cells from healthy donors, Susac syndrome patients and multiple sclerosis patients were profiled by high-throughput TCR beta sequencing. The Susac syndrome patients fulfilled recently defined diagnostic criteria for either definite or probable disease. Bulk CD8+ and CD4+ T cells were purified magnetically by negative isolation, whereas CD8+ TEMRA cells were enriched by FACS. Blood was drawn into EDTA tubes, processed within 24 hours, and PBMCs were isolated by density gradient centrifugation. PBMCs destined for TCR sequencing were cryopreserved in liquid nitrogen and later thawed in a 37 °C water bath. The sorted or isolated CD4+, CD8+ and CD8+ TEMRA cells reached a purity of at least 90%.

RNA was extracted using the RNeasy kit, and roughly 0.5 to 1 microgram was reverse transcribed with random hexamers. The immunoSEQ multiplex PCR assay, covering 54 Vbeta and 13 Jbeta segments, was used to amplify TCR beta CDR3 regions. PCR amplification bias was corrected by using a synthetic template baseline for primer optimization and computational correction. As for the original processing: Only productive sequences were kept, with reads annotated to V, D and J genes according to IMGT and analyzed in immunoSEQ Analyzer. Clonality was calculated as one minus the Shannon entropy normalized by log2 of the number of productive unique sequences. Public and private clones were assessed among the 100 most prevalent clones of each patient and control. Clones were defined as Susac-specific if absent from the healthy and MS cohorts, from 1052 published viral clones and from other ImmuneACCESS disease sequences. TCRdb itself trimmed the public reads at Q25 with fastp, ran MiXCR and retained productive beta chains. Identical CDR3 proteins give one entry, which carries the most common genes and DNA. For this entry, the V and J calls and clone size follow TCRdb and not the study's own pipeline. The table for this sample lists about 120,000 distinct CDR3 sequences; just under 95% of them were counted only once. Of the sample, more than 0.25% is held by the ten largest clones.

The sample comes from a study of CD8 T cells in Susac syndrome (dated by TCRdb to between 2018 and 2020). As for the study more broadly: Of the Susac syndrome patients who were sequenced, six had clinically active disease and eight were in clinical remission. At the time of blood withdrawal, Susac syndrome patients were either therapy-naive, taking corticosteroids (with some also receiving IVIg), or on IVIg alone. Whether CD8+ T cell activation and differentiation in Susac syndrome was antigen driven was tested using repertoire sequencing. The study compared CD8+ T cell repertoire clonality among roughly eleven healthy donors, roughly 14 Susac syndrome patients and 15 or so multiple sclerosis patients.

General study outcomes and caveats: Clonal expansion was seen in Susac syndrome CD8+ repertoires, peaking in CD8+ TEMRA cells and being greater in clinically active patients than in remitting ones. The number of individuals in the TCR sequencing and HLA analysis was acknowledged as relatively small. Roughly 15 and five Susac-specific public clones were found in the total CD8+ and CD8+ TEMRA repertoires, respectively.

V is shortened by 0 bases, J by 9 bases, and the region joining them spans 15 bases. The germline V gene gives CDR1 as MGHRA and CDR2 as YSYEKL. The CDR3, cysteine through phenylalanine, is 15 amino acids long. Just the 45-base CDR3 DNA is kept, in frame starting at base 1. The rearrangement joined TRBV4-1 to TRBJ2-4; the D gene is perhaps TRBD1, on 6 matching bases. Sample: CD8+ T cells from PBMCs. This receptor was identified in a human donor with Susac syndrome. CDR3 sequence: CASSQEGRGIAIQYF. The nucleotide sequence reads TGCGCCAGCAGCCAAGAGGGCAGGGGAATCGCCATTCAGTACTTC.